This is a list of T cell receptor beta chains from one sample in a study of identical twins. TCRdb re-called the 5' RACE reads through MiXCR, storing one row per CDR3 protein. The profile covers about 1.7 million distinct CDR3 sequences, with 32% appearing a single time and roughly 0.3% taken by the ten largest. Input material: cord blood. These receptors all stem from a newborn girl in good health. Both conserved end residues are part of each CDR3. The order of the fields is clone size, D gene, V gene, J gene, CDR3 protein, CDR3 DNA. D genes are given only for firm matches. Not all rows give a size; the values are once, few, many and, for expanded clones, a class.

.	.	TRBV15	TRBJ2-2	CATSRGLTGELFF	TGTGCCACCAGCCGGGGCCTCACCGGGGAGCTGTTTTTT
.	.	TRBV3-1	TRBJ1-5	CASSQGAPFNQPQHF	TGTGCCAGCAGCCAAGGGGCCCCTTTCAATCAGCCCCAGCATTTT
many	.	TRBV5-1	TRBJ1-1	CASSQGRWAEAFF	TGCGCCAGCAGCCAGGGGAGATGGGCTGAAGCTTTCTTT
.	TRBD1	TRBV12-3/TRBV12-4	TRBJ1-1	CASSWTGGIEAFF	TGTGCCAGCAGTTGGACAGGGGGCATTGAAGCTTTCTTT
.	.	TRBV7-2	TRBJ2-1	CASYLYNERFF	TGTGCCAGCTACCTCTACAATGAGCGGTTCTTC
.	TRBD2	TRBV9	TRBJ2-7	CASSVGVSGDSYEQYF	TGTGCCAGCAGCGTAGGGGTTAGCGGGGACTCCTACGAGCAGTACTTC
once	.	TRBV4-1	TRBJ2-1	CASSQDEGTGETQFF	TGCGCCAGCAGCCAAGATGAGGGGACTGGGGAGACCCAGTTCTTC
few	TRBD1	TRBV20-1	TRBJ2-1	CSARGPGTGFYNEQFF	TGCAGTGCTAGAGGACCCGGGACAGGTTTCTACAATGAGCAGTTCTTC
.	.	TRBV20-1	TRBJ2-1	CSAGRDPSYNEQFF	TGCAGTGCTGGCCGGGACCCCTCCTACAATGAGCAGTTCTTC
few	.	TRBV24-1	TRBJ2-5	CATSDSIGSGTIGETQYF	TGTGCCACCAGTGATTCGATCGGCAGCGGTACTATAGGAGAGACCCAGTACTTC
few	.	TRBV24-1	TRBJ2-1	CATSGGGGNNEQFF	TGTGCCACCAGTGGAGGGGGAGGAAACAATGAGCAGTTCTTC
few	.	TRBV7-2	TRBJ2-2	CASSLVRGNTGELFF	TGTGCCAGCAGCTTAGTACGGGGGAACACCGGGGAGCTGTTTTTT
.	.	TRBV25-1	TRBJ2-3	CASSEVLALTDTQYF	TGTGCCAGCAGTGAGGTTCTAGCGCTCACAGATACGCAGTATTTT